This is a list of T cell receptor beta chains from one sample in a study of post-analysis software for immune sequencing data. TCRdb reprocessed the PCR reads via MiXCR and lists one record per CDR3 protein. This sample has more than 500,000 distinct CDR3 sequences; about a third occur once, and the top ten carry 4.5% to 7.5%. Sequencing used blood. These receptor sequences come from a girl between 2 and 17 years old with multiple sclerosis. CDR3s include the opening cysteine and the closing phenylalanine or tryptophan. D genes are given only for firm matches. Part of the rows lack a size; the others show once, few, many or a class for expanded clones.

v_call	cdr3_length	d_call	clone_size	j_call	cdr3_aa	cdr3_nt
TRBV6-5	13	NA	few	TRBJ1-2	CASSRGLFHGYTF	TGTGCCAGCAGTCGCGGACTCTTCCATGGCTACACCTTC
TRBV20-1	16	NA	few	TRBJ2-1	CSAPTSRGPGGNEQFF	TGCAGTGCTCCGACTAGCAGGGGTCCCGGGGGCAATGAGCAGTTCTTC
TRBV28	12	NA	few	TRBJ1-2	CASSFSTYGYTF	TGTGCCAGCAGTTTCTCAACCTATGGCTACACCTTC
TRBV24-1	12	NA	NA	TRBJ2-1	CATSNQEDEQFF	TGTGCCACCAGTAATCAGGAGGATGAGCAGTTCTTC
TRBV7-7	14	TRBD1	few	TRBJ2-1	CASSLAGQGVPQFF	TGTGCCAGCAGCTTAGCTGGACAGGGGGTCCCGCAGTTCTTC
TRBV12-3/TRBV12-4	14	TRBD1	few	TRBJ1-2	CASSSNRQGGGYTF	TGTGCCAGCAGTTCCAACCGACAGGGCGGTGGCTACACCTTC
TRBV2	13	NA	NA	TRBJ2-5	CASRDSGKETQYF	TGTGCCAGCAGGGATAGCGGTAAAGAGACCCAGTACTTC
TRBV20-1	16	TRBD2	NA	TRBJ2-3	CSAPRGVAGGPDTQYF	TGCAGTGCTCCTCGGGGAGTAGCGGGGGGTCCAGATACGCAGTATTTT
TRBV18	16	TRBD1	NA	TRBJ2-1	CASSPTGTGTYNEQFF	TGTGCCAGCTCGCCCACCGGGACAGGGACCTACAATGAGCAGTTCTTC
TRBV27	12	NA	NA	TRBJ2-1	CASSHEDNEQFF	TGTGCCAGCAGTCACGAGGACAATGAGCAGTTCTTC
TRBV3-1	13	NA	NA	TRBJ1-1	CVSSHYKNTEAFF	TGTGTCAGCAGCCATTACAAGAACACTGAAGCTTTCTTT
TRBV7-9	15	NA	NA	TRBJ2-7	CASSLADLPSYEQYF	TGTGCCAGCAGCTTAGCCGACCTACCCTCCTACGAGCAGTACTTC
TRBV12-3/TRBV12-4	11	NA	few	TRBJ1-6	CASRGQSPLHF	TGTGCCAGCAGGGGACAATCACCCCTCCACTTT
TRBV7-9	15	NA	NA	TRBJ2-7	CASSPKGGGAYEQYF	TGTGCCAGCAGCCCCAAGGGTGGGGGAGCTTACGAGCAGTACTTC